This T cell receptor beta chain was recorded in a study of shared clonotypes between healthy human individuals. Whole-study results and caveats: Several donors showed sharing of roughly 5% of naive CD4 clonotypes.

Authors' data handling: ImmunoSEQ junction-only sequences lacked quality scores, so their filtering differed. Clones were sequenced by immunoSEQ multiplex PCR, and TCRdb holds only the in-frame ones, with some missing. V and J calls and clone size are as listed in that table; D and trimming were resolved from the DNA. Among around 610,000 clones listed, around 96% were seen once. Naive CD8 cells comprised CD45RO-negative, CCR7-positively selected cells, excluding terminally differentiated effector memory CD45RA+ cells. A remark on this clone: What it recognizes is unknown.

Sample: naive CD8+ T cells sorted from blood. This receptor was obtained from a woman aged 25 to 39 in good health.

CDR3 amino acids: CSVDLREGVYEQFF. CDR3 nucleotide sequence: TGCAGCGTCGATCTGCGGGAGGGTGTATATGAGCAGTTCTTC. The genes are TRBV29-1 and TRBJ2-1, with 9 bases that match TRBD2. The CDR3 loop spans 14 amino acids. Unmatched junction bases numbered 11, after V lost 6 bases and J lost 8 bases. The germline V gene has CDR1 SQVTM and CDR2 ANQGSEA.